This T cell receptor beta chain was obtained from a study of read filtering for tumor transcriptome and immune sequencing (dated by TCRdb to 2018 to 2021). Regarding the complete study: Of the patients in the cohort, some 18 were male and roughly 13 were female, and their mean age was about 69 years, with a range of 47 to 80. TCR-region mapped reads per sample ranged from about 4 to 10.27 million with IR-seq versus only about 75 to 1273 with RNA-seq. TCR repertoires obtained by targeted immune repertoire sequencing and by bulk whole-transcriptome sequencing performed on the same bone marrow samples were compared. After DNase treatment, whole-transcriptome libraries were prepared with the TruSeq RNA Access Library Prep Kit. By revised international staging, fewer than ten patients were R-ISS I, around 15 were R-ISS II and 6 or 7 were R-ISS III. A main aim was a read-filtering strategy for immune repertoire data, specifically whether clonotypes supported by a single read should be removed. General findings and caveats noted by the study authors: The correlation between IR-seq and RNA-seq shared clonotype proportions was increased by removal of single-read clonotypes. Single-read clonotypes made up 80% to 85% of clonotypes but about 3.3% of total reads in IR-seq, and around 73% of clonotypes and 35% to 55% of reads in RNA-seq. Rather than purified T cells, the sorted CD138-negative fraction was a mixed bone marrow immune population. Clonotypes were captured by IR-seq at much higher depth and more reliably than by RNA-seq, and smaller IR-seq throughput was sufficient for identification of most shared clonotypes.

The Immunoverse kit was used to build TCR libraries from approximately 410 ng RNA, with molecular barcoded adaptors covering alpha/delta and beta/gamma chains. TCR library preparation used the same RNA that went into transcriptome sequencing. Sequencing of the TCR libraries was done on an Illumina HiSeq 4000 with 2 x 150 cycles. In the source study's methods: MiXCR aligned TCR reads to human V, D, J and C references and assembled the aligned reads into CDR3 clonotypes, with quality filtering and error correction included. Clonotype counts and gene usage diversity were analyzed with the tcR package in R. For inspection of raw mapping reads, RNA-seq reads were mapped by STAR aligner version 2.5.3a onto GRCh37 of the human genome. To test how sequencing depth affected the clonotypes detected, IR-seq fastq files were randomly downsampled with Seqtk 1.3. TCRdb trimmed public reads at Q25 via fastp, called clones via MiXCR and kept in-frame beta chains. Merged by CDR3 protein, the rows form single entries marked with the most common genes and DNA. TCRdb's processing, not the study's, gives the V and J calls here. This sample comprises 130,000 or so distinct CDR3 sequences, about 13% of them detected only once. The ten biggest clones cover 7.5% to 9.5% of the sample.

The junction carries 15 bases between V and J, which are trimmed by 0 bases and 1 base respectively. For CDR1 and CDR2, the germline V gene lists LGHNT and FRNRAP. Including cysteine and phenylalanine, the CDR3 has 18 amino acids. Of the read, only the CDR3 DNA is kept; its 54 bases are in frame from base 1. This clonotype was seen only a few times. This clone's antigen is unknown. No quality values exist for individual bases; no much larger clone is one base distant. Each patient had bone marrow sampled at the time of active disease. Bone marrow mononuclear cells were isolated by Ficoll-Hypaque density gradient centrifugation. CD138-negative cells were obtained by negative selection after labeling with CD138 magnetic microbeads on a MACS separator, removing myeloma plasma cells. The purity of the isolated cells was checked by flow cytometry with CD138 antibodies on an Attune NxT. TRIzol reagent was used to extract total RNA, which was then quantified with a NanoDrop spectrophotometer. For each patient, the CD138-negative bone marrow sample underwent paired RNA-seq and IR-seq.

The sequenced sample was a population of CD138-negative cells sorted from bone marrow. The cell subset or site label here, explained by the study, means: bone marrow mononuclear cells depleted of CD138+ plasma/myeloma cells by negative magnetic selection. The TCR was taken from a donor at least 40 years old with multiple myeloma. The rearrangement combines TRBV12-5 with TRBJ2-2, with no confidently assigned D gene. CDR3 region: CASGLVRVGQENTGELFF. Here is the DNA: TGTGCTAGTGGTTTGGTAAGGGTAGGGCAGGAGAACACCGGGGAGCTGTTTTTT. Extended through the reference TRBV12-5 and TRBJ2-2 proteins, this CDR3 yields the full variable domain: DARVTQTPRHKVTEMGQEVTMRCQPILGHNTVFWYRQTMMQGLELLAYFRNRAPLDDSGMPKDRFSAEMPDATLATLKIQPSEPRDSAVYFCASGLVRVGQENTGELFFGEGSRLTVL.